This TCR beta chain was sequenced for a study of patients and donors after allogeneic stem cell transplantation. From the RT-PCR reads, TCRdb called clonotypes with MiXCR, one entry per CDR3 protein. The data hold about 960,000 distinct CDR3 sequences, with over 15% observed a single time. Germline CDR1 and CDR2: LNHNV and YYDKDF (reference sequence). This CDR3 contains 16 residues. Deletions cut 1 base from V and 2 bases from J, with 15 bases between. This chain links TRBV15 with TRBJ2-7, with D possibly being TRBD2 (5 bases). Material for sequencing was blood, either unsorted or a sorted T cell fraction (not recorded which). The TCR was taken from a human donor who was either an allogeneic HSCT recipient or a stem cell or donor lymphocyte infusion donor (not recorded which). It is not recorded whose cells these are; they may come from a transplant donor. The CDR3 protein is CATSRGGRKTPYEQYF. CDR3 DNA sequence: TGTGCCACCAGCAGAGGAGGGCGGAAGACGCCCTACGAGCAGTACTTC.